The 14 T cell receptor beta chains given below trace back to one sample, sequenced in a study of shared clonotypes between healthy human individuals. Some clones are missing from TCRdb's copy, which holds only in-frame ones; the method was immunoSEQ multiplex PCR. The profile covers some 1,100,000 clones, with roughly 74% appearing a single time and 0.52% taken by the ten largest. Sequencing was done on a sample of memory CD4+ T cells from PBMCs. Subset meaning: CD45RA-negative fraction. Source of these receptors: a man younger than 35 in good health. Some clones in this sample may be carry-over from other donors' samples.

The V gene is TRBV5-1, the J gene TRBJ1-1, with 8 bases matching TRBD1. J gave up 1 base and V 3 bases, and 11 bases lay outside the gene matches. Germline loops: CDR1 SGHRS, CDR2 YFSETQ. This CDR3 is 17 amino acids long. This CDR3 is CASSYRTGFVGNTEAFF. The CDR3 coding sequence is TGCGCCAGCAGCTACCGGACAGGGTTTGTAGGGAACACTGAAGCTTTCTTT.

This clone was recorded a few times. The chain links TRBV2 to TRBJ1-6; D remains unclear. CDR1 SNHLY and CDR2 FYNNEI come from the germline V gene. Trimming took 4 bases from V and 9 from J, leaving 16 bases between them. The CDR3 length is 15 residues. DNA for the CDR3: TGTGCCAGCAGTGCTAGTAACTACAAGGGTTCACCCCTCCACTTT. Protein sequence: CASSASNYKGSPLHF.

This clone appeared once. The chain has TRBV6-5 and TRBJ1-3; D is ambiguous. Trimming pared 7 bases from V and 3 bases from J, leaving 10 bases between. CDR3 length: 13 amino acids. Germline CDR1 is MNHEY and CDR2 is SVGAGI. The CDR3 is CASTRTGGNTIYF. CDR3 nucleotide sequence: TGTGCCAGCACTAGAACTGGTGGAAACACCATATATTTT.

The chain carries TRBV15 and TRBJ2-1; D perhaps matches TRBD1 (6 bases). CDR1 is LNHNV and CDR2 is YYDKDF in the germline V gene (reference sequence). The CDR3 has 17 amino acids. Trimming cost V 8 bases and J 5 bases, with 25 bases left between them. The CDR3 protein is CATAERGFWGRDNEQFF. For the CDR3, the DNA is TGTGCCACCGCGGAGAGGGGGTTTTGGGGACGGGACAATGAGCAGTTCTTC.

The chain uses TRBV9 and TRBJ1-3, with a tentative D call TRBD1 (6 bases). Germline-derived CDR1 and CDR2 are SGDLS and YYNGEE. Trimming took off 3 bases at V and 2 bases at J, with 15 bases between the two ends. This CDR3 contains 16 residues. CDR3 in DNA: TGTGCCAGCAGCGCAGCCGGGACAACGACTGGAAACACCATATATTTT. This translates into CASSAAGTTTGNTIYF.

This sequence joins TRBV5-6 and TRBJ1-4; D is uncertain. Germline V gives CDR1 SGHDT, CDR2 YYEEEE. V dropped 4 bases and J dropped 7 bases, with 17 bases sitting between them. The CDR3 consists of 15 residues. CDR3 sequence (DNA): TGTGCCAGCAGCCTTGCAAGCCGGCGGGGTGAAAAACTGTTTTTT. This codes for CASSLASRRGEKLFF.

The gene calls are TRBV30 and TRBJ1-5; TRBD1 matches 11 bases. V was pared by 8 bases and J by 6 bases, with 6 bases of the junction left unmatched. The V gene's germline CDR1 is GTSNPN and CDR2 SVGIG (reference sequence). This CDR3 has 13 residues. CDR3 nucleotides: TGTGCCCGGACAGGGGGCATGGGTCAGCCCCAGCATTTT. It yields the protein CARTGGMGQPQHF.

This chain connects TRBV2 to TRBJ2-1; 12 bases map to TRBD1. The V gene end was trimmed by 6 bases and the J gene end by 7 bases; junction bases not matched to a gene: 7. CDR1 SNHLY and CDR2 FYNNEI come from the germline V gene. The CDR3 length is 15 residues. CDR3 protein: CASSLGQGANNEQFF. In DNA form, the CDR3 reads TGTGCCAGCAGCCTGGGACAGGGGGCGAATAATGAGCAGTTCTTC.

In its sample, this clone was seen a few times. This chain connects TRBV19 to TRBJ1-2; 7 nucleotides agree with TRBD1. This CDR3 is 15 amino acids long. The V gene end was trimmed by 6 bases and the J gene end by 0 bases; junction bases not matched to a gene: 7. The germline V gene has CDR1 LNHDA and CDR2 SQIVND (reference sequence). DNA for the CDR3: TGTGCCAGTAGGCGGACGACAGGGACTAACTATGGCTACACCTTC. It codes for CASRRTTGTNYGYTF.

In regard to this clone: This sample includes further DNA sequences coding for the same CDR3. V is TRBV6-5 and J is TRBJ2-6; 7 positions agree with TRBD2. Germline V gives CDR1 MNHEY, CDR2 SVGAGI. The CDR3 has 16 amino acids. With V trimmed by 0 bases and J by 2 bases, 1 base remained unmatched. This CDR3 reads CASSYSRGAGANVLTF. DNA of the CDR3: TGTGCCAGCAGTTACTCACGGGGGGCTGGGGCCAACGTCCTGACTTTC.

The chain uses TRBV4-2 and TRBJ2-3; 7 bases map to TRBD2. V lost 1 base, J lost 0 bases, and 4 bases stayed unmatched. The CDR3 sequence is 16 residues long. The germline gives CDR1 LGHNA, CDR2 YNFKEQ. The CDR3, as DNA: TGTGCCAGCAGCCAAGGCGGGAGCCTGAGCACAGATACGCAGTATTTT. This sequence encodes CASSQGGSLSTDTQYF.

This clone has just one count. The chain joins TRBV6-5 to TRBJ2-7; 9 bases line up with TRBD2. The V segment lost 6 bases and the J segment 2 bases; nucleotides outside the gene matches: 5. Germline loops: CDR1 MNHEY, CDR2 SVGAGI. CDR3 length: 14 residues. CDR3 residues: CASSPSGVAYEQYF. CDR3 sequence (DNA): TGTGCCAGCAGCCCTAGCGGGGTGGCCTACGAGCAGTACTTC.

This clone was recorded a few times. The chain employs TRBV19 and TRBJ2-5; the D gene is possibly TRBD1 (5 bases). CDR3 size: 13 residues. The V gene lost 2 bases and the J gene lost 4 bases, with 8 bases spanning the gap. The V gene's germline CDR1 is LNHDA and CDR2 SQIVND (reference sequence). CDR3 sequence: CASSINRIETQYF. In nucleotides, the CDR3 is TGTGCCAGTAGTATAAACAGGATAGAGACCCAGTACTTC.

This clone showed up just a few times. The chain uses TRBV19 and TRBJ1-1, with 10 bases that match TRBD1. CDR3 length equals 16 residues. Germline-derived CDR1 and CDR2 are LNHDA and SQIVND (reference sequence). The ends lost 2 bases at V and 5 bases at J; junction bases unmatched: 8. The CDR3 bases are TGTGCCAGTAGTATATCCCCGGGACAGGGGATGACTGAAGCTTTCTTT. This gives the protein CASSISPGQGMTEAFF.